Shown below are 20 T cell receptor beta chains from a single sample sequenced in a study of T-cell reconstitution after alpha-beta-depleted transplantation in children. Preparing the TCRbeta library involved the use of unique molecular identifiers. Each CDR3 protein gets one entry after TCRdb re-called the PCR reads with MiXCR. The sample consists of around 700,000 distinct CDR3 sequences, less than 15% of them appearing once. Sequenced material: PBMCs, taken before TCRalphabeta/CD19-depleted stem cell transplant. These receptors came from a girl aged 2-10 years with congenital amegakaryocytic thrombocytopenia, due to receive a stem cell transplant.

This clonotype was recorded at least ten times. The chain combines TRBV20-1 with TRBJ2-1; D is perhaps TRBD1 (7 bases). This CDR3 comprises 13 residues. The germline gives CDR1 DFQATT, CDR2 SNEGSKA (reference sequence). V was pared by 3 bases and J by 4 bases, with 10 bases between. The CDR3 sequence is CSARRDSYNEQFF. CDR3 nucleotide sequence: TGCAGTGCTAGGCGGGACAGTTACAATGAGCAGTTCTTC.

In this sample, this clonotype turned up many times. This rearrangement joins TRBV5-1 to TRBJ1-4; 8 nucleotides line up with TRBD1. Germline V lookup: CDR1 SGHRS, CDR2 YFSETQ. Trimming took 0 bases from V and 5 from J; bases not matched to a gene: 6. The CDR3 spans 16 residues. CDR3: CASSLGDRGQNEKLFF. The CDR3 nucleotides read TGCGCCAGCAGCTTGGGAGACAGGGGACAGAATGAAAAACTGTTTTTT. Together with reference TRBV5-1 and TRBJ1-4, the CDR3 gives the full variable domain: KAGVTQTPRYLIKTRGQQVTLSCSPISGHRSVSWYQQTPGQGLQFLFEYFSETQRNKGNFPGRFSGRQFSNSRSEMNVSTLELGDSALYLCASSLGDRGQNEKLFFGSGTQLSVL.

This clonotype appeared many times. The CDR3 here is CASSPALEKLFF. The CDR3 nucleotides read TGTGCCAGCAGTCCAGCCCTGGAAAAACTGTTTTTT. The chain is built from TRBV12-3 or TRBV12-4 and TRBJ1-4; D is unresolved. The CDR3 has 12 residues. V lost 5 bases and J 8 bases, leaving 9 bases between the germline ends.

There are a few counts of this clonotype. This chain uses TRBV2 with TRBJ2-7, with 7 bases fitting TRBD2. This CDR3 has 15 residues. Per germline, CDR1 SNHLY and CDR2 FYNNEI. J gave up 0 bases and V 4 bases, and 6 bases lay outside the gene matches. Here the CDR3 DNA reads TGTGCCAGCAGTGTTCCTAGCGGAAGCTCCTACGAGCAGTACTTC. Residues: CASSVPSGSSYEQYF.

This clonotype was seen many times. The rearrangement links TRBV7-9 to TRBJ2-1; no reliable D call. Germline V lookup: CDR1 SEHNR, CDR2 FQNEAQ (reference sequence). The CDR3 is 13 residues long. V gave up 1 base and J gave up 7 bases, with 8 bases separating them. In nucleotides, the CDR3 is TGTGCCAGCAGCTTAGGGGCAGAGAATGAGCAGTTCTTC. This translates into CASSLGAENEQFF.

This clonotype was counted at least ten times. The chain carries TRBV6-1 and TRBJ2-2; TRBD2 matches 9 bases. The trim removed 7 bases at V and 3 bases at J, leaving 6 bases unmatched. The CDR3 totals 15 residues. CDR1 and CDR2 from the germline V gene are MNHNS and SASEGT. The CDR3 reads CASTRLAEDTGELFF. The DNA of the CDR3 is TGTGCCAGCACACGACTAGCGGAAGACACCGGGGAGCTGTTTTTT.

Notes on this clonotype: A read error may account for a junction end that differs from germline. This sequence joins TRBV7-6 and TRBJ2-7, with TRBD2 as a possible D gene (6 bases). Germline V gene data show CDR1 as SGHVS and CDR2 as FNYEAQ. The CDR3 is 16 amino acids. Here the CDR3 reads CASSLFSDAGSCEQYF. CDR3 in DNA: TGTGCCAGCAGCTTATTCAGTGATGCGGGGTCCTGCGAGCAGTACTTC.

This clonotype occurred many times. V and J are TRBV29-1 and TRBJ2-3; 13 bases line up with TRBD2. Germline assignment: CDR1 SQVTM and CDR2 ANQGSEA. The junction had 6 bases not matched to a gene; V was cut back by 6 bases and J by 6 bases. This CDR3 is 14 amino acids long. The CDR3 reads CSVGTSGIEDTQYF. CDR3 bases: TGCAGCGTCGGGACTAGCGGGATTGAGGATACGCAGTATTTT.

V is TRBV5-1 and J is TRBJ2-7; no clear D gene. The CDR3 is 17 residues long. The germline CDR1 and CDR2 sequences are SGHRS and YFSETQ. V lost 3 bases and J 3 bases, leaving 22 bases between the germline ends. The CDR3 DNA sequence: TGCGCCAGCAGCTGGACCAACGCTGAAGCAGAGAACTACGAGCAGTACTTC. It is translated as CASSWTNAEAENYEQYF.

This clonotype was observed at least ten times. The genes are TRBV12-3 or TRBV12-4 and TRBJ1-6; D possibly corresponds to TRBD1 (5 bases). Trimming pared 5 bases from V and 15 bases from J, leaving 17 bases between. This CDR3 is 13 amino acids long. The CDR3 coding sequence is TGTGCCAGCAGTCGGCCCTCGGGGGAAGTCCTCCACTTT. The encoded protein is CASSRPSGEVLHF.

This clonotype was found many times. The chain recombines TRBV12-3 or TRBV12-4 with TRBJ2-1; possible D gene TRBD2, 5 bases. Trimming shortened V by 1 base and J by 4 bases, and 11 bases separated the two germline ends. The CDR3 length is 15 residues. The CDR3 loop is CASSLVGVDYNEQFF. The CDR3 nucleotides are TGTGCCAGCAGTTTAGTGGGAGTTGATTACAATGAGCAGTTCTTC.

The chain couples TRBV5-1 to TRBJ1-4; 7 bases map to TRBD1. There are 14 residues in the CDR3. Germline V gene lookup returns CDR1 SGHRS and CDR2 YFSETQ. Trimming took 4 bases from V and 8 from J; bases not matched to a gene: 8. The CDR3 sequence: CASSTGDRGEKLFF. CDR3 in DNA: TGCGCCAGCAGCACCGGGGACAGAGGCGAAAAACTGTTTTTT.

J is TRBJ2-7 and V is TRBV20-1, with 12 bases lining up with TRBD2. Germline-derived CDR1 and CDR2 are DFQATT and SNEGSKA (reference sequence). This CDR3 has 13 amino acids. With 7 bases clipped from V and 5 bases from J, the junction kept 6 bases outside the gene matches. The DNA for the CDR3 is TGCAGTGTCGGACTAGCGGGATTAAACGAGCAGTACTTC. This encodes CSVGLAGLNEQYF.

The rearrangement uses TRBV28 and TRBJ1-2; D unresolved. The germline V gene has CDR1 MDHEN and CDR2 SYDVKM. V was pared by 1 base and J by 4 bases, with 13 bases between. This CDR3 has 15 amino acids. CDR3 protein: CASSLLPGESYGYTF. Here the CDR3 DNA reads TGTGCCAGCAGTTTATTGCCAGGAGAATCCTATGGCTACACCTTC.

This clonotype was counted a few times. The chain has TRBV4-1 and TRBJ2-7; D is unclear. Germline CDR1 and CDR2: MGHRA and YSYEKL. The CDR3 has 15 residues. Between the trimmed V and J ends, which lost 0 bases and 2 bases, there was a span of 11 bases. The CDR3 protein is CASSQDGILAYEQYF. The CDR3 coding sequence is TGCGCCAGCAGCCAAGATGGCATCTTAGCCTACGAGCAGTACTTC.

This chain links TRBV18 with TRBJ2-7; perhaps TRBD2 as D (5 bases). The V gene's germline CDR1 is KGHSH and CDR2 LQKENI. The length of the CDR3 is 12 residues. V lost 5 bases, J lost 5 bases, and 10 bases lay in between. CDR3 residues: CASSTTEDEQYF. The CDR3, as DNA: TGTGCCAGCTCAACCACGGAGGACGAGCAGTACTTC.

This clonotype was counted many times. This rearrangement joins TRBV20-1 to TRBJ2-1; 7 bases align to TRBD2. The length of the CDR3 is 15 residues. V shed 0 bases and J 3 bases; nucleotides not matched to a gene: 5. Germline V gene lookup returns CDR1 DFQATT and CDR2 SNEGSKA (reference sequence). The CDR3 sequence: CSARDPSGYYNEQFF. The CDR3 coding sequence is TGCAGTGCTAGAGACCCTAGCGGTTACTACAATGAGCAGTTCTTC.

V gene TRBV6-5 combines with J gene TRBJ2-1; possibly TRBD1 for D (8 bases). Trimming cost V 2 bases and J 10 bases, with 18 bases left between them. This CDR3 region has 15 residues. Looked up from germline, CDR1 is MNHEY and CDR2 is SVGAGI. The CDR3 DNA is TGTGCCAGCAGTTACGGTGTACAGGGGGGGTACGAGCAGTTCTTC. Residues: CASSYGVQGGYEQFF.

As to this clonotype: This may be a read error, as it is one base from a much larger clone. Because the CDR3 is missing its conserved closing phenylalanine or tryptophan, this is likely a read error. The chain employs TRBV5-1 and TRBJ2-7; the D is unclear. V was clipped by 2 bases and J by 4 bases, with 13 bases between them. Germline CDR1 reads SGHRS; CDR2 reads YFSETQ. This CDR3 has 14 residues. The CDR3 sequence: CASSFGKASYEQYS. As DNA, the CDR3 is TGCGCCAGCAGCTTTGGCAAGGCATCGTACGAGCAGTACTCC.

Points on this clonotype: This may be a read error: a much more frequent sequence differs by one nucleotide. The CDR3 here is CSAGGINPGELFF. The CDR3 DNA reads TGCAGCGCCGGAGGGATTAACCCCGGGGAGCTGTTTTTT. V usage is TRBV29-1 and J usage is TRBJ2-2, with D possibly TRBD2 on 6 matching bases. Germline CDR1 reads SQVTM; CDR2 reads ANQGSEA. The ends were cut back, 7 bases at V and 6 bases at J, with 15 bases in the middle. The CDR3 length is 13 residues.